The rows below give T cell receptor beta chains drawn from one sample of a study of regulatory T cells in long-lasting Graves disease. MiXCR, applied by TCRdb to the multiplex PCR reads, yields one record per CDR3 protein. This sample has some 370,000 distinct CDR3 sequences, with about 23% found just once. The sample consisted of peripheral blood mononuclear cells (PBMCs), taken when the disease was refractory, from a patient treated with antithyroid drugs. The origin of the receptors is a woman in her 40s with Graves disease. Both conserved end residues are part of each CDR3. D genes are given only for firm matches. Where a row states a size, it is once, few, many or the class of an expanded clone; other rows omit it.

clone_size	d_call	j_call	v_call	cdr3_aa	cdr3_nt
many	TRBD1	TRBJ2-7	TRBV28	CASSFLRETGGSYEQYF	TGTGCCAGCAGTTTCCTCAGGGAGACAGGGGGCTCCTACGAGCAGTACTTC
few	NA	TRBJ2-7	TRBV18	CASSPGASAEQYF	TGTGCCAGCTCACCAGGGGCGTCGGCCGAGCAGTACTTC
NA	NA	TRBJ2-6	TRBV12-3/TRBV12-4	CASSPTPSVAGANVLTF	TGTGCCAGCTCACCAACCCCCAGCGTAGCCGGGGCCAACGTCCTGACTTTC
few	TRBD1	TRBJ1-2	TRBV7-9	CASSTQGWDYGYTF	TGTGCCAGCAGCACACAGGGGTGGGACTATGGCTACACCTTC
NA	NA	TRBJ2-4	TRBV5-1	CASSFGKTTGLRSDIQYF	TGCGCCAGCAGCTTTGGGAAAACCACGGGACTCCGGTCGGACATTCAGTACTTC
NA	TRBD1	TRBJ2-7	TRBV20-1	CSARRGQGSFYEQYF	TGCAGTGCTAGACGGGGACAGGGGTCCTTCTACGAGCAGTACTTC
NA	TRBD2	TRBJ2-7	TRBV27	CASSLQPSGSSYEQYF	TGTGCCAGCAGTCTACAACCTAGCGGGAGTTCCTACGAGCAGTACTTC
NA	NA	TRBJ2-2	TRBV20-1	CSASGRFRVGTGELFF	TGCAGTGCTAGTGGTCGATTCAGGGTAGGGACCGGGGAGCTGTTTTTT
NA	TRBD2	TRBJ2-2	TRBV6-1	CASSEARLAGVTGELFF	TGTGCCAGCAGTGAAGCGCGTCTAGCGGGAGTTACCGGGGAGCTGTTTTTT
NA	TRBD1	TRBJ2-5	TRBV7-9	CASSNPGQGFFETQYF	TGTGCCAGCAGCAATCCGGGACAGGGGTTTTTCGAGACCCAGTACTTC
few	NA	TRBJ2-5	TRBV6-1	CASLTRGFHRIRGWAETQYF	TGTGCCAGCCTTACACGAGGATTCCACAGGATCAGGGGTTGGGCAGAGACCCAGTACTTC
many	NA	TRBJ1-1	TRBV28	CASRGQTVNEAFF	TGTGCCAGCAGGGGCCAGACAGTAAATGAAGCTTTCTTT
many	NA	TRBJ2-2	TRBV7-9	CASSGVRELFF	TGTGCCAGCTCAGGGGTCCGGGAGCTGTTTTTT
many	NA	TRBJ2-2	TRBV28	CASSTDSFAGELFF	TGTGCCAGCAGCACGGACAGTTTCGCCGGGGAGCTGTTTTTT
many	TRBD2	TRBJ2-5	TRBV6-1	CASSEGTSVVPWETQYF	TGTGCCAGCAGTGAGGGGACTAGCGTCGTTCCTTGGGAGACCCAGTACTTC
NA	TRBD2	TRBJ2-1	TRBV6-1	CASSRHDVFGLAGNEQFF	TGTGCCAGCAGTCGGCATGATGTTTTTGGACTAGCTGGGAATGAGCAGTTCTTC
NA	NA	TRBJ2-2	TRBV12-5	CASGLITGRSKERRGNTGELFF	TGTGCTAGTGGTTTGATAACAGGTCGCAGTAAGGAAAGAAGGGGGAACACCGGGGAGCTGTTTTTT
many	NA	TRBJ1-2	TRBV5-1	CASSSSADYGYTF	TGCGCCAGCAGCTCCTCGGCGGACTATGGCTACACCTTC
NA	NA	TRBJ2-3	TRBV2	CASRTAAQDTQYF	TGTGCCAGCCGGACTGCTGCGCAAGATACGCAGTATTTT
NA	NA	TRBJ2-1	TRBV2	CASRRRESNEQFF	TGTGCCAGCAGACGTAGGGAGTCCAATGAGCAGTTCTTC
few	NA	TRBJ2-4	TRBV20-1	CSSSRGGGHSAKNIQYF	TGCAGTTCTTCCCGGGGTGGGGGGCATTCGGCCAAAAACATTCAGTACTTC
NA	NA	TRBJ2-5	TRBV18	CASPRRGEQETQYF	TGTGCCAGCCCCCGCAGGGGCGAGCAAGAGACCCAGTACTTC
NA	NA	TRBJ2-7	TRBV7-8	CASSSVREGKQYF	TGTGCCAGCAGTAGCGTCCGAGAGGGAAAGCAGTACTTC
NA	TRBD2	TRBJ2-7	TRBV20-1	CSARVTAGGIYEQYF	TGCAGTGCTAGGGTAACCGCGGGGGGGATATACGAGCAGTACTTC
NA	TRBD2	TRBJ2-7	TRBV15	CATGRELAGSYEQYF	TGTGCCACCGGCAGAGAACTAGCGGGATCCTACGAGCAGTACTTC
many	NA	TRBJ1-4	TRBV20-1	CSARPSTNEKLFF	TGCAGTGCTAGACCCTCAACTAATGAAAAACTGTTTTTT
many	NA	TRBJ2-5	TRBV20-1	CSATNRGNQETQYF	TGCAGTGCTACCAACCGGGGGAACCAAGAGACCCAGTACTTC
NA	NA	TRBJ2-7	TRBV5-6	CASNLALRFDEQYF	TGTGCCAGCAATCTAGCATTGAGGTTCGACGAGCAGTACTTC
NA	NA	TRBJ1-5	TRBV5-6	CASSSNSGISNQPQHF	TGTGCCAGCAGCTCGAATTCAGGTATCAGCAATCAGCCCCAGCATTTT
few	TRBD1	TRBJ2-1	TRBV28	CASSTPPGTASYNEQFF	TGTGCCAGTAGTACCCCACCTGGGACAGCGTCCTACAATGAGCAGTTCTTC
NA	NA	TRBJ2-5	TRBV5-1	CASSFTGEGETQYF	TGCGCCAGCAGCTTCACAGGGGAGGGGGAGACCCAGTACTTC
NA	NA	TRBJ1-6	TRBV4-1	CASSVGVGNSPLHF	TGCGCCAGCAGCGTCGGCGTGGGAAATTCACCCCTCCACTTT
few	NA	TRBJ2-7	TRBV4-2	CASSQVPLPHSSYEQYF	TGTGCCAGCAGCCAAGTTCCCCTTCCACACAGCTCCTACGAGCAGTACTTC
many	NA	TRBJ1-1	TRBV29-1	CSVAEVNTEAFF	TGCAGCGTTGCCGAAGTTAACACTGAAGCTTTCTTT
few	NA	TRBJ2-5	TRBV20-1	CSAPQSSYQETQYF	TGCAGTGCTCCACAGAGTTCTTACCAAGAGACCCAGTACTTC
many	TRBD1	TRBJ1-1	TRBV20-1	CSARRGQGLGEAFF	TGCAGTGCTAGGAGGGGACAGGGGTTGGGTGAAGCTTTCTTT
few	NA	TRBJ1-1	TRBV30	CAWTSSGHWNTEAFF	TGTGCCTGGACCTCTTCGGGACACTGGAACACTGAAGCTTTCTTT
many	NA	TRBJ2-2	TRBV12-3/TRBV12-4	CASSPDALTGELFF	TGTGCCAGCAGTCCGGATGCCCTCACCGGGGAGCTGTTTTTT
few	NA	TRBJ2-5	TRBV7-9	CASSFTGSYQETQYF	TGTGCCAGCAGCTTTACCGGCAGTTACCAAGAGACCCAGTACTTC
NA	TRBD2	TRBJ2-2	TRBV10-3	CAISSRLAGNTGELFF	TGTGCCATCAGTTCCCGACTAGCGGGGAACACCGGGGAGCTGTTTTTT
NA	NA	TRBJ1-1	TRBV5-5	CASSLFHRKNTEAFF	TGCGCCAGCAGCTTGTTTCACAGGAAGAACACTGAAGCTTTCTTT
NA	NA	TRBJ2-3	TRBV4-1	CASSHGGRLASTDTQYF	TGCGCCAGCAGCCATGGTGGGCGACTTGCTAGCACAGATACGCAGTATTTT
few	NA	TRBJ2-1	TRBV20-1	CSAPTTGISYNEQFF	TGCAGTGCCCCAACCACAGGGATCTCCTACAATGAGCAGTTCTTC
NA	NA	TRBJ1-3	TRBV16	CASSQRSGAGNTIYF	TGTGCCAGCAGCCAACGTTCAGGGGCTGGAAACACCATATATTTT
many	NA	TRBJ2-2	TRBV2	CASRVTRLGTGELFF	TGTGCCAGCAGGGTTACTAGATTAGGCACCGGGGAGCTGTTTTTT
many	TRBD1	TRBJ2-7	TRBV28	CASSFGLDPGQGNYEQYF	TGTGCCAGCAGTTTTGGTTTAGATCCGGGACAGGGGAACTACGAGCAGTACTTC
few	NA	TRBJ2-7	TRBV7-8	CASSLVVAGPYEQYF	TGTGCCAGCAGCTTAGTCGTTGCAGGGCCCTACGAGCAGTACTTC
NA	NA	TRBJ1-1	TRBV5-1	CASSLVSSRGEAFF	TGTGCCAGCAGCTTGGTTAGTAGTAGGGGAGAAGCTTTCTTT
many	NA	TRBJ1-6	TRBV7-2	CASSLRRSNSPLHF	TGTGCCAGCAGCTTACGTCGGAGCAATTCACCCCTCCACTTT
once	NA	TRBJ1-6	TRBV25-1	CASSESRGIPNSPLHF	TGTGCCAGCAGTGAGTCTCGGGGAATCCCCAATTCACCCCTCCACTTT
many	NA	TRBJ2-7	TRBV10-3	CAISESRVYEQYF	TGTGCCATCAGTGAGTCACGGGTGTACGAGCAGTACTTC
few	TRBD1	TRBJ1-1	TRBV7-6	CASSPGQGSPEAFF	TGTGCCAGCAGCCCGGGACAGGGATCGCCTGAAGCTTTCTTT
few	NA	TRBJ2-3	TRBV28	CASSSWGGATDTQYF	TGTGCCAGCAGTAGTTGGGGGGGCGCCACAGATACGCAGTATTTT
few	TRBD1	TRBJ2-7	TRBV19	CASSDGTDYEQYF	TGTGCCAGTAGTGACGGGACAGACTACGAGCAGTACTTC
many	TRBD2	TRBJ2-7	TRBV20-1	CSAKRLAGSSYEQYF	TGCAGTGCTAAACGCCTAGCGGGGAGTTCCTACGAGCAGTACTTC